Listed below are T cell receptor beta chains from one sample, sequenced in a study of blood T cell repertoires in COVID-19. Assay used: immunoSEQ multiplex PCR; TCRdb lists only in-frame clones, some missing. The sample records approximately 140,000 clones, over 70% being singletons. The specimen was PBMCs or T cells enriched from blood (not recorded which). The receptors here all came from a middle-aged man in a cohort exposed to, infected with or recovered from COVID-19 (not recorded which). Each CDR3 is given with its conserved first and last residue. D genes are given only for firm matches. Size is omitted from some rows. Given values are once, few, many or a class for expanded clones.

size: once
J: TRBJ2-5
V: TRBV5-1
D: -
DNA: TGCGCCAGCCGAACGAGCTTGGGGGCCATAGAGACCCAGTACTTC
CDR3: CASRTSLGAIETQYF

size: -
J: TRBJ1-1
V: TRBV13
D: -
DNA: TGTGCCAGCAGCTTAAGGGGTCCTGAAGCTTTCTTT
CDR3: CASSLRGPEAFF

size: few
J: TRBJ2-7
V: TRBV10-3
D: TRBD1
DNA: TGTGCCAGCACTGCCGGACAGGGGACGTACGAGCAGTACTTC
CDR3: CASTAGQGTYEQYF

size: -
J: TRBJ2-7
V: TRBV28
D: TRBD2
DNA: TGTGCCAGCAGTTTGCCTAGCGGGAGTTCGTACGAGCAGTACTTC
CDR3: CASSLPSGSSYEQYF

size: -
J: TRBJ2-1
V: TRBV7-9
D: TRBD1
DNA: TGTGCCAGCAGCTCCGAACAGGGGGCGCGTTTCATTGAGCAGTTCTTC
CDR3: CASSSEQGARFIEQFF

size: -
J: TRBJ2-3
V: TRBV28
D: TRBD2
DNA: TGTGCCAGCAGCGGAACGGGACTAGTAATAGATACGCAGTATTTT
CDR3: CASSGTGLVIDTQYF

size: once
J: TRBJ1-4
V: TRBV4-1
D: -
DNA: TGCGCCAGCAGCCACGGCAGGGTTACCGGTCTCCGTGGTGAAAAACTGTTTTTT
CDR3: CASSHGRVTGLRGEKLFF

size: -
J: TRBJ2-1
V: TRBV11-1
D: TRBD1
DNA: TGTGCCAGCAGCTCGGACAGGGTGAATGAGCAGTTCTTC
CDR3: CASSSDRVNEQFF

size: -
J: TRBJ2-3
V: TRBV5-4
D: TRBD2
DNA: TGTGCCAGCAGCTCCCGTGGGTCCGGGACTAGCGGGGGAGATACGCAGTATTTT
CDR3: CASSSRGSGTSGGDTQYF

size: -
J: TRBJ1-4
V: TRBV12-5
D: -
DNA: TGTGCTAGTGGACCGAGGGCCGCCCCAGCTGAAAAACTGTTTTTT
CDR3: CASGPRAAPAEKLFF

size: -
J: TRBJ2-1
V: TRBV7-2
D: -
DNA: TGTGCCAGCAGCCGTAGCGGCAGCTCCTACAATGAGCAGTTCTTC
CDR3: CASSRSGSSYNEQFF

size: -
J: TRBJ1-2
V: TRBV25-1
D: TRBD1
DNA: TGTGCCAGCAGTGAAACAGGGGGAGCTAACTATGGCTACACCTTC
CDR3: CASSETGGANYGYTF

size: -
J: TRBJ2-5
V: TRBV5-1
D: -
DNA: TGCGCCAGCAGCTTGGTTCCAGGGCAAGAGACCCAGTACTTC
CDR3: CASSLVPGQETQYF

size: -
J: TRBJ2-7
V: TRBV27
D: TRBD1
DNA: TGTGCCAGCAGTTCGCAGACAGGGGCCTACGAGCAGTACTTC
CDR3: CASSSQTGAYEQYF

size: -
J: TRBJ1-6
V: TRBV13
D: -
DNA: TGTGCCAGCAGCTTAGAGGGGAATTCACCCCTCCACTTT
CDR3: CASSLEGNSPLHF

size: -
J: TRBJ2-7
V: TRBV2
D: TRBD2
DNA: TGTGCCAGCAGTGAAGCCGACGCCAGCGGGGCCTACGAGCAGTACTTC
CDR3: CASSEADASGAYEQYF

size: -
J: TRBJ1-2
V: TRBV9
D: TRBD1
DNA: TGTGCCAGCAGAGGGGACAGGCTGTATGGCTACACCTTC
CDR3: CASRGDRLYGYTF

size: -
J: TRBJ2-3
V: TRBV11-3
D: -
DNA: TGTGCCAGCAGCCCGGGGGGCCGGGAAGATACGCAGTATTTT
CDR3: CASSPGGREDTQYF

size: -
J: TRBJ2-1
V: TRBV10-3
D: TRBD2
DNA: TGTGCCATCGCTAAAGCGGGGGTCTCTGGGCAGTTCTTC
CDR3: CAIAKAGVSGQFF

size: -
J: TRBJ2-1
V: TRBV7-9
D: -
DNA: TGTGCCAGCAGCCTAGGAAGCGATGAGCAGTTCTTC
CDR3: CASSLGSDEQFF

size: -
J: TRBJ2-5
V: TRBV5-1
D: TRBD2
DNA: TGCGCCAGCAGCTTGAACGGGGCTAGCGGCCAAGAGACCCAGTACTTC
CDR3: CASSLNGASGQETQYF

size: -
J: TRBJ2-1
V: TRBV2
D: TRBD1
DNA: TGTGCCAGCAGTGAAAAGGGGGCATTCTACAATGAGCAGTTCTTC
CDR3: CASSEKGAFYNEQFF

size: -
J: TRBJ1-2
V: TRBV7-2
D: -
DNA: TGTGCCAGCAGCTTAGGCGGCGGCTCTTATGGCTACACCTTC
CDR3: CASSLGGGSYGYTF

size: -
J: TRBJ2-3
V: TRBV5-1
D: TRBD1
DNA: TGCGCCAGCAGCGAGGGGGGACAGGGAAGATACTTCTGGACAGATACGCAGTATTTT
CDR3: CASSEGGQGRYFWTDTQYF

size: -
J: TRBJ1-1
V: TRBV2
D: TRBD1
DNA: TGTGCCAGCAGGCCGACAGGGGCTAGTGGGAACACTGAAGCTTTCTTT
CDR3: CASRPTGASGNTEAFF

size: -
J: TRBJ1-1
V: TRBV19
D: TRBD1
DNA: TGTGCCAGTAGTTTAGAACAAGGACAGGGGATGAGCACTGAAGCTTTCTTT
CDR3: CASSLEQGQGMSTEAFF

size: -
J: TRBJ2-1
V: TRBV29-1
D: TRBD2
DNA: TGCAGCGTCGAAATTAGCGGGGGGCTCAATGAGCAGTTCTTC
CDR3: CSVEISGGLNEQFF

size: -
J: TRBJ1-2
V: TRBV27
D: -
DNA: TGTGCCAGCAGTCCAGCAGGGGCCGGTGGCTACACCTTC
CDR3: CASSPAGAGGYTF

size: -
J: TRBJ1-6
V: TRBV11-2
D: -
DNA: TGTGCCAGCAGCTTAACAGGGCGTCGGGACTCACCCCTCCACTTT
CDR3: CASSLTGRRDSPLHF

size: -
J: TRBJ2-3
V: TRBV30
D: TRBD2
DNA: TGTGCCTGGAGCGGACTAGCGGCCCCCTTCGGGGGAGATACGCAGTATTTT
CDR3: CAWSGLAAPFGGDTQYF

size: -
J: TRBJ1-2
V: TRBV30
D: -
DNA: TGTGCCTGGAGTCCCCCCGACTTCCCTCCCCGTGGCTACACCTTC
CDR3: CAWSPPDFPPRGYTF

size: -
J: TRBJ2-7
V: TRBV30
D: TRBD2
DNA: TGTGCCTGGAGTCCGACTAGCGGGACGGCAACCTACGAGCAGTACTTC
CDR3: CAWSPTSGTATYEQYF

size: -
J: TRBJ2-7
V: TRBV16
D: TRBD1
DNA: TGTGCCAGCAGCCACCACGGGACAGGGCGTGACGGGGAGCAGTACTTC
CDR3: CASSHHGTGRDGEQYF

size: few
J: TRBJ1-1
V: TRBV5-1
D: -
DNA: TGCGCCAGCAGCTTGGCACCCCCGAGCACTGAAGCTTTCTTT
CDR3: CASSLAPPSTEAFF

size: -
J: TRBJ2-1
V: TRBV7-9
D: TRBD1
DNA: TGTGCCAGCAGCTTAGTGGCAGGGGGTATTGAGCAGTTCTTC
CDR3: CASSLVAGGIEQFF

size: many
J: TRBJ2-4
V: TRBV5-1
D: -
DNA: TGCGCCAGCAGCCGCCCAGGAAAAGCCAAAAACATTCAGTACTTC
CDR3: CASSRPGKAKNIQYF

size: once
J: TRBJ1-2
V: TRBV27
D: TRBD1
DNA: TGTGCCAGCAGTTATCGAGCAGGGGGGAATGGCTACACCTTC
CDR3: CASSYRAGGNGYTF

size: -
J: TRBJ2-2
V: TRBV12-3/TRBV12-4
D: -
DNA: TGTGCCAGCAGTTATTCGGGAGCCGGGGAGCTGTTTTTT
CDR3: CASSYSGAGELFF

size: -
J: TRBJ1-1
V: TRBV7-2
D: -
DNA: TGTGCCAGCAGCTCTAGGGGTGCCAACACTGAAGCTTTCTTT
CDR3: CASSSRGANTEAFF

size: -
J: TRBJ2-3
V: TRBV9
D: -
DNA: TGTGCCAGCAGCGTAGGGACTACGCGCACAGATACGCAGTATTTT
CDR3: CASSVGTTRTDTQYF

size: -
J: TRBJ1-6
V: TRBV11-2
D: -
DNA: TGTGCCAGCAGCACCGACATCGGAATGTTGACCCTCCACTTT
CDR3: CASSTDIGMLTLHF

size: -
J: TRBJ2-3
V: TRBV5-1
D: -
DNA: TGCGCCAGCAGCTTGGACAGAACAGATACGCAGTATTTT
CDR3: CASSLDRTDTQYF

size: -
J: TRBJ1-6
V: TRBV30
D: -
DNA: TGTGCCTGGAGTGACCAGGGGTCACCCCTCCACTTT
CDR3: CAWSDQGSPLHF

size: -
J: TRBJ2-5
V: TRBV7-6
D: TRBD1
DNA: TGTGCCAGCAGCCACGGGACAGTCCAAGAGACCCAGTACTTC
CDR3: CASSHGTVQETQYF

size: -
J: TRBJ1-1
V: TRBV18
D: -
DNA: TGTGCCAGCTCCCTCCAGGACTTGAACACTGAAGCTTTCTTT
CDR3: CASSLQDLNTEAFF

size: medium-sized
J: TRBJ1-3
V: TRBV30
D: -
DNA: TGTGCCTGGTGGCCCGGAAACACCATATATTTT
CDR3: CAWWPGNTIYF

size: -
J: TRBJ2-7
V: TRBV29-1
D: -
DNA: TGCAGCGTTAGGGAGAGGCGGGATGGGTACGAGCAGTACTTC
CDR3: CSVRERRDGYEQYF